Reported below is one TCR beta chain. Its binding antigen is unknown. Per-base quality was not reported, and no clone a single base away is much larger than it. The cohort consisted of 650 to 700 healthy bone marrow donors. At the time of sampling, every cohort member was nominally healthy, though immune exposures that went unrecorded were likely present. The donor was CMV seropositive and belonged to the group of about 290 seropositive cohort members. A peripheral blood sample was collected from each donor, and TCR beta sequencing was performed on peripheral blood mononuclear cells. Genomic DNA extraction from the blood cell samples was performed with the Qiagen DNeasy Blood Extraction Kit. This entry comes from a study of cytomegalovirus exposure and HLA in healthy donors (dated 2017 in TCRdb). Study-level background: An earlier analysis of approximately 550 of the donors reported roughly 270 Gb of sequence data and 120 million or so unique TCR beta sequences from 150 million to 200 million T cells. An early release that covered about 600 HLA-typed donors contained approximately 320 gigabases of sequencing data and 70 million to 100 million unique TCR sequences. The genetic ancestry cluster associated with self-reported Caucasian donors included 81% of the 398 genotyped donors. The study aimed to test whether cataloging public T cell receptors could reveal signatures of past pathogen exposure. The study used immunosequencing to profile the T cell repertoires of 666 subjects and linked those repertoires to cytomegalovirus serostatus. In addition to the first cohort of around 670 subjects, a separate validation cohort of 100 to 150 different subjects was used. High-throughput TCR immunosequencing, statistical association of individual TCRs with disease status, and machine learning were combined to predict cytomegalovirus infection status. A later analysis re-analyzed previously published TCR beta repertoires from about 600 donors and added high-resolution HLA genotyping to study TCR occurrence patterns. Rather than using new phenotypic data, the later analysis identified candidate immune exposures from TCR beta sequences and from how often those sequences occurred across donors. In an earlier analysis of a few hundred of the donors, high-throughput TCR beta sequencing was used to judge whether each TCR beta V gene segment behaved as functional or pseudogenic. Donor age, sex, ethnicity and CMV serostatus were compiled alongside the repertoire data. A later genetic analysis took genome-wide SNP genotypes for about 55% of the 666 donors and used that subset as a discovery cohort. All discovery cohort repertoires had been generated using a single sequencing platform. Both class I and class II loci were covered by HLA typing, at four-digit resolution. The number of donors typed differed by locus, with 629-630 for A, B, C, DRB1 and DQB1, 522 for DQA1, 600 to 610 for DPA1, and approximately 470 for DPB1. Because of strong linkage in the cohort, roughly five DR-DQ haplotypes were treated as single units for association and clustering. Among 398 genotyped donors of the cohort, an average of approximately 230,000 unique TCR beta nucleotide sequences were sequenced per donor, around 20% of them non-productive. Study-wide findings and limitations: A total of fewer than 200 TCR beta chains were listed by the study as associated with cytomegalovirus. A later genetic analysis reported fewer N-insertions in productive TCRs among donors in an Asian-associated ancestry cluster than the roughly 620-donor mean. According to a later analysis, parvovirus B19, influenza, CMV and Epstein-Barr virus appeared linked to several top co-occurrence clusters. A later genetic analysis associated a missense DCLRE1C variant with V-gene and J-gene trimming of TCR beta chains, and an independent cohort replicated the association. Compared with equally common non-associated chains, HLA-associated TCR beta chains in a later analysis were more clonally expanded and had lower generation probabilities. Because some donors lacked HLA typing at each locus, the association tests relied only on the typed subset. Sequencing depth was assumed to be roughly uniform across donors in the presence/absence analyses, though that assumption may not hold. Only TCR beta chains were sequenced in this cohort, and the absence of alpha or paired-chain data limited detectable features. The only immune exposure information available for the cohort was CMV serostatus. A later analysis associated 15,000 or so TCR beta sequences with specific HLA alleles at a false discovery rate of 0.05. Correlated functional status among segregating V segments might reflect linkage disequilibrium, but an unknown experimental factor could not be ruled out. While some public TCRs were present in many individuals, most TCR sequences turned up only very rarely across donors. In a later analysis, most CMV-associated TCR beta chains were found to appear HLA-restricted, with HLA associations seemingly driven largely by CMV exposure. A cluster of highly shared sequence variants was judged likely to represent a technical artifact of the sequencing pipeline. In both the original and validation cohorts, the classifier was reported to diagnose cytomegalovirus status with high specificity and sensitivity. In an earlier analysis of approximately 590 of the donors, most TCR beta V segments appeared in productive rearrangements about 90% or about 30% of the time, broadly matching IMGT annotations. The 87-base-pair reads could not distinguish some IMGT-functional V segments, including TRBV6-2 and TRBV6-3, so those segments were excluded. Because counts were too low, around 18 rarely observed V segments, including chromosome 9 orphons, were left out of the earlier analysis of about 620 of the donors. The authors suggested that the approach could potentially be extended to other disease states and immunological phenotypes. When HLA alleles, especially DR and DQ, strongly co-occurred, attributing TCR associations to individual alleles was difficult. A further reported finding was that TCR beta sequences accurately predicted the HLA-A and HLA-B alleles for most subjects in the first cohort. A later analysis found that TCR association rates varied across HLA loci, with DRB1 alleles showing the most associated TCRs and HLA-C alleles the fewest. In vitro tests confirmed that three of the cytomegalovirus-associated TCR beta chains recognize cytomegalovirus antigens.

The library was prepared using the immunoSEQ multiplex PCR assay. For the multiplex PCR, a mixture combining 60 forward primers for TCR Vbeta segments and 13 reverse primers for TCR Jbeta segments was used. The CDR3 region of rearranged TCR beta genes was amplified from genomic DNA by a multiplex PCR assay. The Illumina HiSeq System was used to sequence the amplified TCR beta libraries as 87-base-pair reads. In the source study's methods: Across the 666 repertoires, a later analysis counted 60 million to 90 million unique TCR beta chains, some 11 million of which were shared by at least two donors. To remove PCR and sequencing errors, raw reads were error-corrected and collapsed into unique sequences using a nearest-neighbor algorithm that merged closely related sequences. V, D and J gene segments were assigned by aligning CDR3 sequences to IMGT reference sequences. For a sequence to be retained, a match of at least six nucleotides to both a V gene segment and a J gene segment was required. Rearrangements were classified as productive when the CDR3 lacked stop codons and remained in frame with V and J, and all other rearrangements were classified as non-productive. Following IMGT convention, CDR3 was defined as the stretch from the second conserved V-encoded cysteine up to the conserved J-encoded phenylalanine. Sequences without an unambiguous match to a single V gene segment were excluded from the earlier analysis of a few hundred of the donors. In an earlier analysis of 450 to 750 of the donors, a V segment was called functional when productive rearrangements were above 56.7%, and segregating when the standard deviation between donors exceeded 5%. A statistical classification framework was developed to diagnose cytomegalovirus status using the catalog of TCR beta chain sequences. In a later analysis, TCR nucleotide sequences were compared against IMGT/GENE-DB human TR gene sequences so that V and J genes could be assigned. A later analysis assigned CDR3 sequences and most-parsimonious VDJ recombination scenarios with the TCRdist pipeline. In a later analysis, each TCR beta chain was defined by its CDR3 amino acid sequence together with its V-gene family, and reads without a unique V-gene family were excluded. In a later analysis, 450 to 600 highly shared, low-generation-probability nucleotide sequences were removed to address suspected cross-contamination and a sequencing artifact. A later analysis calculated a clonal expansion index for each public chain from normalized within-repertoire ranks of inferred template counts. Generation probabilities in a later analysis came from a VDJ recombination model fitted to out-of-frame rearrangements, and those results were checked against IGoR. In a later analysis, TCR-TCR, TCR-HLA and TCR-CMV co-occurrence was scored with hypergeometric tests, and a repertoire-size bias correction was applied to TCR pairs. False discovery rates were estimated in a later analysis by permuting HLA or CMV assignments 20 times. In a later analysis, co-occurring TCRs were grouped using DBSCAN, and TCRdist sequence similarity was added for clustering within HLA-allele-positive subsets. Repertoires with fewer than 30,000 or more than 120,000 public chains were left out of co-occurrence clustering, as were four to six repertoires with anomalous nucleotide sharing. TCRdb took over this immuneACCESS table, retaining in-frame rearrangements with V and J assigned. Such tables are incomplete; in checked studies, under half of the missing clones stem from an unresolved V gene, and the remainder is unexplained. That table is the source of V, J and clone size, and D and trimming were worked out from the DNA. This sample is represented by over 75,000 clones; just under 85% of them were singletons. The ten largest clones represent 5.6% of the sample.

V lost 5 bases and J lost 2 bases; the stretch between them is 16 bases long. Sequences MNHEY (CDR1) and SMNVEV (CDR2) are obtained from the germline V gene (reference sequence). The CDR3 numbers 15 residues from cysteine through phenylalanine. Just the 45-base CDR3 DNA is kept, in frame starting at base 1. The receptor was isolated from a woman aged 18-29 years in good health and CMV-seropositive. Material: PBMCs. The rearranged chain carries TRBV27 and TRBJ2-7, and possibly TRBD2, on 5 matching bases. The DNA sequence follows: TGTGCCAGCAGTCCGTCCGGACTCCACGCCTACGAGCAGTACTTC. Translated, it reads CASSPSGLHAYEQYF.